Sequencing of this T cell receptor (beta chain) was carried out in a study of shared clonotypes between healthy human individuals. Study-level findings and limits: Non-shared clonotypes had lower generation probabilities than those shared by all four donors. Sharing across several donors was seen in 4.5% to 5.5% of naive CD4 clonotypes.

V was clipped by 1 base and J by 4 bases; unmatched bases: 7. The length of the CDR3 is 16 residues. Germline CDR1 and CDR2: SGHDN and FVKESK. Several immunoSEQ plates received, in even portions, the genomic DNA of each subset. The assay was immunoSEQ multiplex PCR, and TCRdb's table has in-frame clones only and misses some. The sample has millions of clones, approximately 94% seen once. This clone appeared once. Its target is unknown. Subsets obtained from CD4+ cells comprised CD45RA+ naive and CD45RA-negative memory cells. The V gene is TRBV14, the J gene TRBJ2-5; the match to TRBD2 covers 9 bases. Sequenced: naive CD4+ T cells sorted from blood. Subset given: CD45RA+ positively selected. The receptor's source is a man younger than 35 in good health. CDR3 in amino acids: CASSQGIFSGRETQYF. The CDR3 bases are TGTGCCAGCAGCCAAGGGATCTTTAGCGGGAGAGAGACCCAGTACTTC.